Below, 2 T cell receptor beta chains from the same sample are listed, as sequenced in a study of patients and donors after allogeneic stem cell transplantation. TCRdb reprocessed the RT-PCR reads via MiXCR and lists one record per CDR3 protein. The sample holds about 110,000 distinct CDR3 sequences, approximately 35% seen once. The sample consisted of blood, either unsorted or a sorted T cell fraction (not recorded which). These receptors were collected from a human donor who was either an allogeneic HSCT recipient or a stem cell or donor lymphocyte infusion donor (not recorded which). It is not recorded whose cells these are; they may come from a transplant donor.

Concerning this clonotype itself: One end of the junction fails to match germline, which may point to a read error. The V gene is TRBV3-1, the J gene TRBJ2-7; 7 positions agree with TRBD2. Germline-derived CDR1 and CDR2 are LGHDT and YNNKEL (reference sequence). This CDR3 has 11 residues. The CDR3 region is CASSRGGELYF. The CDR3, as DNA: TGTGCCAGCAGCCGGGGAGGGGAGCTGTACTTC.

In this sample, this clonotype turned up a few times. This rearrangement joins TRBV2 to TRBJ1-5, with D tentatively TRBD1 (6 bases). The germline CDR1 and CDR2 sequences are SNHLY and FYNNEI. The CDR3 is 15 amino acids. Trimming took off 6 bases at V and 1 base at J, with 13 bases between the two ends. The chain's CDR3 is CASRMGRGSNQPQHF. The CDR3 DNA is TGTGCCAGCAGGATGGGCAGGGGAAGCAATCAGCCCCAGCATTTT.